Sequencing of this TCR beta chain was carried out in a study of CD8+ T cells in alopecia areata. Extraction of RNA preceded its reverse transcription into cDNA, which served as the sequencing template. The data were produced by immunoSEQ multiplex PCR, yet TCRdb's version contains in-frame clones alone and is incomplete. The table has some 150,000 clones, less than 65% seen once. To note about this clone: The antigen is unknown.

Study-level points and caveats: Alopecia totalis/universalis scalp especially showed more expanded CD8+ clones than normal scalp. Between patients, shared TCR sequences were less clear than in mice. This was possibly due in part to HLA diversity in the patient population.

This CDR3 is built from 13 residues. Germline V gene data show CDR1 as SGHRS and CDR2 as YFSETQ. Trimming shortened V by 5 bases and J by 8 bases, and 14 bases separated the two germline ends. V usage is TRBV5-1 and J usage is TRBJ2-1; perhaps TRBD1 as D (5 bases). The sequencing sample was made of CD8+ T cells sorted from blood. The clonotype comes from a human donor in good health. The DNA of the CDR3 is TGCGCCAGCAGGTTTCAGCCAGGGTATGAGCAGTTCTTC. Translation gives CASRFQPGYEQFF.